This T cell receptor beta chain was profiled in a study of cytomegalovirus exposure and HLA in healthy donors. This clone has a single count. No antigen is known for it. General study results and limits: Using the classifier, cytomegalovirus status was reportedly diagnosed with high specificity and sensitivity. In an earlier analysis, productive rearrangement rates for most beta V segments clustered near 87% or 30%. Immune exposure information available was restricted to CMV serostatus.

PCR involved 60 Vbeta and 13 Jbeta primers. TCRdb's table, derived via immunoSEQ multiplex PCR, lists solely in-frame clones and lacks some. The sample yields roughly 130,000 clones, approximately 86% seen once. Germline CDR1 SGHRS, CDR2 YFSETQ. The V and J ends lost 4 bases and 1 base, in that order; junction bases with no gene match: 5. The CDR3 covers 15 residues. The chain has TRBV5-1 and TRBJ2-5; TRBD2 aligns across 9 bases. This clonotype was sampled from a woman between 40 and 50 years old in good health and CMV-seronegative. Sequenced sample: PBMCs. The CDR3 coding sequence is TGCGCCAGCAGCACTCTAGCGGGGCTCCAAGAGACCCAGTACTTC. This gives the protein CASSTLAGLQETQYF.